The clone carrying this T cell receptor beta chain was recorded a few times. The data were obtained in a study of blood T cells in healthy people across ages. Per germline, CDR1 LGHNA and CDR2 YSLEER. The CDR3 is 14 residues long. V was clipped by 1 base and J by 11 bases; unmatched bases: 9. A second 7 to 11 cycle PCR used barcoded and J-beta primers. TCRdb re-derived calls from the 5' RACE reads in MiXCR, one entry per CDR3 protein. Of nearly 800,000 distinct CDR3 sequences in the sample, 20% to 25% were seen once. This sample also appeared in a second study, on T cells of mothers and their children. That source adds: Samples came from a few healthy Caucasian mothers and their six children. Reads obtained per mother exceeded 8.5 million TCR beta CDR3 reads, with several million obtained per child.

This clonotype was obtained from a boy younger than 18 in good health. The chain uses TRBV4-3 and TRBJ2-3; 7 bases line up with TRBD2. The specimen sequenced was blood. Written as DNA, the CDR3 is TGCGCCAGCAGCCAAGGTCTAGCGGCGGCCATGCAGTATTTT. It translates to CASSQGLAAAMQYF.